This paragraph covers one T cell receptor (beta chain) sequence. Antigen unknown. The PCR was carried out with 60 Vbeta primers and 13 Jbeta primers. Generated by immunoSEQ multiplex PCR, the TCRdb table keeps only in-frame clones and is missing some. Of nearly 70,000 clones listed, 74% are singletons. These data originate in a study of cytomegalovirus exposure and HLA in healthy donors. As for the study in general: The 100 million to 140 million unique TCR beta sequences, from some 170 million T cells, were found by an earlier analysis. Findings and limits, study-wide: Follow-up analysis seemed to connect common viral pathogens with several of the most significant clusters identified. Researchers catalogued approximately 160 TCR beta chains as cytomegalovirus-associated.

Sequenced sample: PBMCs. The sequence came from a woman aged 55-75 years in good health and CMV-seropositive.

CDR3 sequence: CASSPPTAEETQYF. The CDR3 nucleotides read TGTGCCAGCTCACCACCAACAGCAGAAGAGACCCAGTACTTC. The chain uses TRBV18 and TRBJ2-5, with D unclear. CDR1 KGHSH and CDR2 LQKENI come from the germline V gene. This CDR3 comprises 14 residues. Trimming pared 0 bases from V and 3 bases from J, leaving 8 bases between.